This TCR beta chain is drawn from a study of blood T cell repertoires in COVID-19. Study summary: The analysed material was cDNA or gDNA that came from T cells, B-cell-depleted T cells, or PBMCs.

Per the study methods: Scientists estimated how many nucleated cells there were by amplifying reference gene primers. The method was immunoSEQ multiplex PCR; TCRdb's version includes in-frame clones alone and lacks a portion of them. The D gene and trimming were derived from the DNA, and the V and J assignments and clone size from that table. In the table there are about 120,000 clones, 78% of which are singletons. This CDR3 has 16 amino acids. The germline V gene has CDR1 SGHTA and CDR2 FQGNSA. V was clipped by 2 bases and J by 2 bases, with 14 bases between them. This clonotype was sampled from a man aged 65 to 85 with acute or convalescent COVID-19. Sample: peripheral blood. The chain links TRBV7-2 to TRBJ2-3, with a possible D match to TRBD2 (6 bases). The CDR3 is CASSLPRTTTTDTQYF. CDR3 bases: TGTGCCAGCAGCTTACCTAGGACTACTACCACAGATACGCAGTATTTT.